This passage covers 6 T cell receptor beta chains from one sample sequenced in a study of cytomegalovirus exposure and HLA in healthy donors. PCR amplification relied on 60 Vbeta primers (plus 13 Jbeta primers). Assay: immunoSEQ multiplex PCR; the TCRdb copy retains only in-frame clones and omits some. In the table there are some 86,000 clones, around 64% of which are singletons. Material: PBMCs. These receptors all stem from a man in his thirties or forties in good health and CMV-seronegative.

The chain joins TRBV6-6 to TRBJ2-7; 10 positions match TRBD1. There are 15 residues in the CDR3. Losses at the gene ends were 6 bases for V and 1 base for J; bases not matched to a gene: 6. Germline V gene data show CDR1 as MNHNY and CDR2 as SVGAGI (reference sequence). Here the CDR3 DNA reads TGTGCCAGCAGCTCGAGACAGGGGGCGTCCTACGAGCAGTACTTC. It encodes CASSSRQGASYEQYF.

The rearrangement joins TRBV7-9 to TRBJ2-7; a weak D match, TRBD1 (5 bases). V lost 5 bases, J lost 6 bases, and 11 bases lay in between. The germline CDR1 and CDR2 sequences are SEHNR and FQNEAQ (reference sequence). The CDR3 consists of 12 residues. Here the CDR3 reads CASSIQGGEQYF. As DNA, the CDR3 is TGTGCCAGCAGCATTCAGGGTGGCGAGCAGTACTTC.

The chain recombines TRBV4-1 with TRBJ2-7, with 9 bases matching TRBD2. This CDR3 has 19 residues. Germline values: CDR1 MGHRA, CDR2 YSYEKL. Germline trimming cut 0 bases from V and 1 base from J; bases unmatched to any gene: 13. Written as DNA, the CDR3 is TGCGCCAGCAGCCAAGATCGGAGTAGCGGGGGACCGGGTTCCTACGAGCAGTACTTC. It is translated as CASSQDRSSGGPGSYEQYF.

This clone appeared once. The V and J genes are TRBV11-3 and TRBJ2-7; 10 bases line up with TRBD1. CDR1 and CDR2 (germline): SGHNT, YENEEA. This CDR3 comprises 16 residues. Unmatched junction bases numbered 7, after V lost 1 base and J lost 4 bases. The CDR3 DNA is TGTGCCAGCAGCTTAGGTAGCGGGACAGGGGATTACGAGCAGTACTTC. It codes for CASSLGSGTGDYEQYF.

DNA for the CDR3: TGCAGCGTACAACCGGGACAGGGACTCCGCGAGCAGTACTTC. Residues: CSVQPGQGLREQYF. J is TRBJ2-7 and V is TRBV29-1; 9 bases are shared with TRBD1. V lost 6 bases, J lost 6 bases, and 12 bases stayed unmatched. The CDR3 contains 14 residues. Germline V gene data show CDR1 as SQVTM and CDR2 as ANQGSEA.

The sample holds a few counts of this clone. The rearrangement links TRBV4-3 to TRBJ1-1; tentative D call: TRBD1 (5 bases). Germline V lookup: CDR1 LGHNA, CDR2 YSLEER. This CDR3 spans 17 amino acids. V was trimmed by 1 base and J by 0 bases, leaving 15 bases between them. CDR3 bases: TGCGCCAGCAGCCAAGTTGGGGGGAACCTTCTGAACACTGAAGCTTTCTTT. This sequence encodes CASSQVGGNLLNTEAFF.